This TCR beta chain was sequenced for a study of blood T cell repertoires in COVID-19. Study at large: COVID-19 samples from acute and convalescent phases originated in the United States, Italy and Spain. T cells, B-cell-depleted T cells, or PBMCs provided the cDNA or gDNA that served as material.

Authors' methods: For nucleated cells, counts were estimated from reference gene primer amplification. Assay: immunoSEQ multiplex PCR; the TCRdb copy retains only in-frame clones and omits some. V and J calls and clone size are as listed in that table; D and trimming were resolved from the DNA. The sample holds 250,000 to 350,000 clones, 90% seen once. Patients from Seattle were sampled longitudinally, starting during active infection. The clonotype originates from a woman in her twenties or thirties with COVID-19, enrolled during active disease. Sequenced input: peripheral blood.

CDR3: CASSQHRGAYNEQFF. CDR3 DNA: TGTGCCAGCAGTCAACACAGGGGTGCCTACAATGAGCAGTTCTTC. The rearrangement links TRBV6-2 or TRBV6-3 to TRBJ2-1, with 7 bases fitting TRBD1. Trimming removed 5 bases from V and 2 bases from J; junction bases left unmatched: 6. The germline gives CDR1 MNHEY, CDR2 SVGEGT. The CDR3 extends over 15 amino acids.